This is a list of T cell receptor beta chains from one sample in a study of OX40 agonist ivuxolimab in advanced cancers. The table came from immunoSEQ multiplex PCR; TCRdb's copy has only in-frame clones and leaves some out. This table holds 20,000 to 25,000 clones, more than 65% found once. The sample consisted of CD4+ or CD8+ T cells sorted from blood, taken in a trial of the OX40 agonist ivuxolimab. The origin of the receptors is an adult with an advanced solid tumor such as melanoma, head and neck, liver or kidney cancer. CDR3s include the opening cysteine and the closing phenylalanine or tryptophan. D genes are given only for firm matches. Clone size is shown for a subset of rows, as once, few, many or a class of expanded clone.

v_call: TRBV11-2; d_call: NA; clone_size: NA; j_call: TRBJ2-5; cdr3_aa: CASSLEGQDGETQYF; cdr3_nt: TGTGCCAGCAGCCTCGAGGGCCAGGATGGAGAGACCCAGTACTTC
v_call: TRBV9; d_call: NA; clone_size: few; j_call: TRBJ1-1; cdr3_aa: CASSVPTNTEAFF; cdr3_nt: TGTGCCAGCAGCGTACCGACGAACACTGAAGCTTTCTTT
v_call: TRBV5-4; d_call: NA; clone_size: NA; j_call: TRBJ1-2; cdr3_aa: CASSFVFPLPANYGYTF; cdr3_nt: TGTGCCAGCAGCTTTGTCTTCCCACTCCCAGCTAACTATGGCTACACCTTC
v_call: TRBV25-1; d_call: TRBD1; clone_size: NA; j_call: TRBJ1-2; cdr3_aa: CASSELGTGDGYTF; cdr3_nt: TGTGCCAGCAGTGAATTAGGGACAGGGGACGGCTACACCTTC
v_call: TRBV7-9; d_call: TRBD2; clone_size: NA; j_call: TRBJ2-7; cdr3_aa: CASSFAGDNEQYF; cdr3_nt: TGTGCCAGCAGCTTTGCGGGGGATAACGAGCAGTACTTC
v_call: TRBV9; d_call: TRBD2; clone_size: once; j_call: TRBJ2-7; cdr3_aa: CASSVQAGVLYEQYF; cdr3_nt: TGTGCCAGCAGCGTACAGGCGGGAGTTCTGTACGAGCAGTACTTC
v_call: TRBV19; d_call: NA; clone_size: NA; j_call: TRBJ2-1; cdr3_aa: CASSIGGPNEQFF; cdr3_nt: TGTGCCAGTAGTATCGGAGGGCCCAATGAGCAGTTCTTC
v_call: TRBV7-9; d_call: NA; clone_size: few; j_call: TRBJ1-2; cdr3_aa: CASRGRDYGYTF; cdr3_nt: TGTGCCAGCAGGGGACGGGACTATGGCTACACCTTC
v_call: TRBV4-2; d_call: NA; clone_size: NA; j_call: TRBJ2-7; cdr3_aa: CASSHPRDEQYF; cdr3_nt: TGTGCCAGCAGCCACCCCCGGGACGAGCAGTACTTC
v_call: TRBV29-1; d_call: NA; clone_size: NA; j_call: TRBJ2-1; cdr3_aa: CSAFGQGGNEQFF; cdr3_nt: TGCAGCGCATTTGGACAAGGGGGTAATGAGCAGTTCTTC